One sample yielded the 15 T cell receptor beta chains listed below, sequenced in a study of blood T cells in healthy people across ages (dated by TCRdb to between 2014 and 2017). The library was generated by 5' RACE. TCRdb records Illumina HiSeq 2500 as the sequencer. A second PCR of roughly 7 to 11 cycles was performed with a sample-barcoded 5' primer and a J-beta primer mix. TCRdb trimmed the raw reads at Q25, called clones with MiXCR and kept productive beta chains. Every entry covers one CDR3 protein and lists the most common genes and DNA from its rows. The sample contains over a million distinct CDR3 sequences, 40% to 55% of them found a single time. Clones ranked in the top ten supply approximately 20% of the sample. Source material: blood. The receptor set was obtained from a woman aged 55-75 years in good health.

This sequence joins TRBV5-1 and TRBJ2-5; 8 nucleotides agree with TRBD2. The DNA matches TRBJ2-7 better at its end, which makes the J call doubtful. Germline V CDR1 and CDR2: SGHRS, YFSETQ. CDR3 length: 14 residues. The CDR3 nucleotides are TGCGCCAGCAGCTTAGCGGGAGAGAAGTACGAGCAGTACTTC. Amino acids: CASSLAGEKYEQYF.

This clonotype was detected many times. This sequence joins TRBV15 and TRBJ2-7; no firm D call. Germline-derived CDR1 and CDR2 are LNHNV and YYDKDF (reference sequence). This CDR3 spans 13 amino acids. V was shortened by 1 base and J by 3 bases, with 7 bases between the two germline ends. CDR3 protein: CATSRGTFYEQYF. The CDR3 bases are TGTGCCACCAGCAGAGGTACTTTCTACGAGCAGTACTTC.

This clonotype was picked up a small number of times. The J gene is TRBJ2-7, the V gene TRBV21-1; the DNA was not compared with TRBD2, the D call given in the table. TRBV21-1 is marked as a pseudogene. The CDR3 is 18 amino acids. Here the CDR3 DNA reads TGTGCCAGCAGCAACGGCCCGAGAGGAGGGCCGAGCTCCTACGAGCAGTACTTC. This encodes CASSNGPRGGPSSYEQYF.

The chain is built from TRBV7-2 and TRBJ2-1; perhaps TRBD2 as D (5 bases). With the DNA end fitting TRBJ2-7 better, the J assignment may be wrong. Germline V CDR1 and CDR2: SGHTA, FQGNSA. There are 14 residues in the CDR3. CDR3 nucleotide sequence: TGTGCCAGCAGCTTAGTTACTAGTCTCGGTGAGCAGTACTTC. This translates into CASSLVTSLGEQYF.

The chain has TRBV10-3 and TRBJ1-2; no reliable D call. The CDR3 length is 12 residues. The ends were cut back, 3 bases at V and 5 bases at J, with 7 bases in the middle. Germline loops: CDR1 ENHRY, CDR2 SYGVKD. CDR3 in DNA: TGTGCCATCAGTGATTTGGGATATGGCTACACCTTC. Its translation is CAISDLGYGYTF.

Only a few counts were recorded for this clonotype. The chain recombines TRBV20-1 with TRBJ2-4; tentative D call: TRBD2 (6 bases). V was shortened by 3 bases and J by 0 bases, with 9 bases between the two germline ends. This CDR3 comprises 14 residues. CDR1 and CDR2 (germline): DFQATT, SNEGSKA (reference sequence). CDR3: CSASRDLAKNIQYF. The CDR3 DNA reads TGCAGTGCTAGCCGGGACTTAGCCAAAAACATTCAGTACTTC.

This clonotype was seen only a few times. The CDR3 spells CASSYEIASTDTQYF. In DNA, the CDR3 is TGTGCCAGCAGTTACGAGATAGCCAGCACAGATACGCAGTATTTT. The V call is TRBV6-5, the J call TRBJ2-3; D remains ambiguous. The CDR3 has 15 residues. The V end lost 2 bases, the J end lost 0 bases, and 9 bases lay between the germline ends. Looked up from germline, CDR1 is MNHEY and CDR2 is SVGAGI.

The count of this clonotype is one. CDR3 residues: CASSPGQVDTGELFF. CDR3 sequence (DNA): TGCGCCAGCAGCCCGGGACAGGTAGACACCGGGGAGCTGTTTTTT. The chain has TRBV5-1 and TRBJ2-2; TRBD1 matches at 8 bases. Germline assignment: CDR1 SGHRS and CDR2 YFSETQ. V shed 4 bases and J 3 bases; nucleotides not matched to a gene: 5. The CDR3 loop spans 15 amino acids.

About this clonotype: One base away lies a much larger clone, so this may be a sequencing read error. The rearrangement links TRBV6-1 to TRBJ2-3, with 10 positions matching TRBD2. Trimming at V came to 7 bases and at J to 0 bases, leaving 7 bases not matched to a gene. The V gene's germline CDR1 is MNHNS and CDR2 SASEGT. The CDR3 totals 16 residues. CDR3 coding DNA: TGTGCCAGCAATGACCCTAGCGGGAGTAGCACAGATACGCAGTATTTT. It is translated as CASNDPSGSSTDTQYF.

V and J are TRBV7-2 and TRBJ1-6; 9 bases agree with TRBD1. Per germline, CDR1 SGHTA and CDR2 FQGNSA. V lost 11 bases and J lost 13; bases outside the gene matches: 15. CDR3 size: 14 residues. The CDR3 protein is CAVNGGTGLMPLHF. The CDR3 DNA follows: TGTGCCGTTAATGGTGGGACAGGGTTGATGCCCCTCCACTTT.

As concerns this clonotype: One junction end disagrees with the germline gene, perhaps due to a read error. The V call is TRBV27, the J call TRBJ2-1, with 8 bases that match TRBD2. The last part of the DNA fits TRBJ2-7 better; the J call may be wrong. The CDR3 has 17 residues. Germline CDR1 MNHEY, CDR2 SMNVEV (reference sequence). CDR3 nucleotide sequence: TGTGCAAGCAGTTCTGGGACTAGTCGACCCCTATACAATGAGCAGTACTTC. Translation gives CASSSGTSRPLYNEQYF.

The rearrangement uses TRBV24-1 and TRBJ1-1; 7 bases are a match to TRBD1. Germline CDR1 reads KGHDR; CDR2 reads SFDVKD. V shed 9 bases and J 7 bases; nucleotides not matched to a gene: 4. This CDR3 spans 11 amino acids. The CDR3 nucleotides read TGTGCCACCCGGGACAGATGTGAAGCTTTCTTT. Protein sequence: CATRDRCEAFF.

The genes are TRBV20-1 and TRBJ2-5; D perhaps matches TRBD2 (6 bases). With the DNA end fitting TRBJ2-7 better, the J assignment may be wrong. Germline V lookup: CDR1 DFQATT, CDR2 SNEGSKA (reference sequence). There are 14 residues in the CDR3. This CDR3 is CSASATSWGYEQYF. The CDR3 DNA reads as TGCAGTGCTAGTGCAACTAGCTGGGGATACGAGCAGTACTTC.

The chain joins TRBV18 to TRBJ1-4; D is unresolved. The CDR3 runs 13 residues. Germline loops: CDR1 KGHSH, CDR2 LQKENI. Trimming took off 4 bases at V and 5 bases at J, with 8 bases between the two ends. CDR3 residues: CASSLAANEKLFF. The CDR3 DNA reads as TGTGCCAGCTCACTGGCAGCAAATGAAAAACTGTTTTTT.

The J gene is TRBJ2-1, the V gene TRBV6-1; 11 bases are a match to TRBD2. CDR3 length: 18 amino acids. Germline values: CDR1 MNHNS, CDR2 SASEGT. Trimming took 6 bases from V and 7 from J; bases not matched to a gene: 17. DNA for the CDR3: TGTGCCAGCAGCCCGACACTTCCACTAGCGGGAGTGGCTAATGAGCAGTTCTTC. Translated: CASSPTLPLAGVANEQFF.